Reported below is one T cell receptor (beta chain). Its antigen remains unknown. The data derive from a study of cytomegalovirus exposure and HLA in healthy donors. Study-level findings and limits: A later analysis found most CMV-associated TCR beta chains apparently HLA-restricted.

It was with 60 Vbeta and 13 Jbeta primers that the PCR ran. TCRdb's table, derived via immunoSEQ multiplex PCR, lists solely in-frame clones and lacks some. This table has roughly 200,000 clones, more than 65% appearing once. Sequenced sample: PBMCs. The receptor's source is a female donor in good health and CMV-seronegative.

CDR3 sequence reads: CAISESREGQRESQETQYF. CDR3 sequence (DNA): TGTGCCATCAGTGAGTCGAGGGAGGGCCAGCGGGAGTCACAGGAGACCCAGTACTTC. The chain has TRBV10-3 and TRBJ2-5; 8 positions agree with TRBD2. Germline V gene data show CDR1 as ENHRY and CDR2 as SYGVKD. V shed 0 bases and J 5 bases; nucleotides not matched to a gene: 17. This CDR3 comprises 19 residues.